This is a list of T cell receptor beta chains from one sample in a study of cytotoxic CD8 clonotypes in ibrutinib-treated CLL. Using immunoSEQ multiplex PCR, the repertoire was profiled, and TCRdb retains in-frame clones only, with some absent. The table shows 250,000 to 350,000 clones, with roughly four fifths occurring only once. The input for sequencing was PBMCs, taken at disease progression, from a patient treated with ibrutinib. Receptors originate from a human donor with chronic lymphocytic leukemia. Each CDR3 is given with its conserved first and last residue. Each record gives: clone size, D gene, V gene, J gene, CDR3 protein, CDR3 DNA. D genes are given only for firm matches. Part of the rows lack a size; the others show once, few, many or a class for expanded clones.

>NA|NA|TRBV28|TRBJ1-5
CASRSGGSNQPQHF
TGTGCCTCCAGATCGGGTGGGAGCAATCAGCCCCAGCATTTT
>few|NA|TRBV1|TRBJ2-3
CTTKKQGKKGTDTQYF
TGCACCACCAAAAAACAGGGGAAGAAGGGGACAGATACGCAGTATTTT
>NA|TRBD1|TRBV5-4|TRBJ2-5
CASSFRGRLETQYF
TGTGCCAGCAGCTTTAGGGGGCGCCTTGAGACCCAGTACTTC
>NA|TRBD1|TRBV10-3|TRBJ2-5
CAISEPGTEETQYF
TGTGCCATCAGCGAACCCGGGACAGAAGAGACCCAGTACTTC
>NA|NA|TRBV19|TRBJ2-1
CASSSDYNEQFF
TGTGCCAGTAGTTCAGACTACAATGAGCAGTTCTTC
>few|NA|TRBV10-3|TRBJ2-7
CAISESLLSGEQYF
TGTGCCATCAGTGAGTCCCTTCTATCGGGAGAGCAGTACTTC
>NA|TRBD2|TRBV28|TRBJ2-1
CASRPVAGAYNEQFF
TGTGCCAGCAGGCCGGTAGCGGGAGCCTACAATGAGCAGTTCTTC
>NA|TRBD2|TRBV6-6|TRBJ2-2
CASRKAGGKNTGELFF
TGTGCCAGCAGGAAAGCGGGAGGGAAGAACACCGGGGAGCTGTTTTTT
>few|NA|TRBV2|TRBJ2-7
CASRGQVRNEQYF
TGTGCCAGCCGGGGGCAGGTTAGGAACGAGCAGTACTTC
>NA|TRBD2|TRBV7-3|TRBJ2-3
CASSPTGASGRVDTQYF
TGTGCCAGCAGCCCCACCGGTGCTAGCGGGAGGGTGGATACGCAGTATTTT
>NA|TRBD2|TRBV28|TRBJ2-7
CASSPGLAGNYEQYF
TGTGCCAGCAGCCCAGGGTTAGCGGGAAACTACGAGCAGTACTTC
>NA|TRBD1|TRBV7-2|TRBJ2-3
CASSARPGQGTDTQYF
TGTGCCAGCAGCGCCCGCCCGGGACAGGGCACAGATACGCAGTATTTT
>NA|TRBD2|TRBV9|TRBJ2-3
CASSPGLAGFRASTDTQYF
TGTGCCAGCAGTCCGGGACTAGCGGGATTCCGGGCCTCCACAGATACGCAGTATTTT
>NA|TRBD1|TRBV5-1|TRBJ1-2
CASSRSSGGSGYTF
TGCGCCAGCAGCCGCTCCTCAGGGGGCTCTGGCTACACCTTC
>once|TRBD1|TRBV27|TRBJ2-7
CASSYRGTGGTYEQYF
TGTGCCAGCAGTTACCGGGGGACAGGGGGGACCTACGAGCAGTACTTC
>NA|TRBD1|TRBV5-6|TRBJ1-1
CASSLAGAGGRRAEAFF
TGTGCCAGCAGCTTGGCCGGGGCAGGGGGCAGGAGGGCTGAAGCTTTCTTT
>NA|NA|TRBV6-6|TRBJ2-5
CASSYIGGLTWNQYF
TGTGCCAGCAGTTACATTGGAGGCCTTACGTGGAACCAGTACTTC
>NA|NA|TRBV5-1|TRBJ2-5
CASSRNEEETQYF
TGCGCCAGCAGCCGTAATGAGGAGGAGACCCAGTACTTC
>NA|NA|TRBV4-1|TRBJ1-2
CASSQDARVNYGYTF
TGCGCCAGCAGCCAAGACGCCAGGGTAAACTATGGCTACACCTTC
>NA|NA|TRBV9|TRBJ2-7
CASSVGSGGSHEQYF
TGTGCCAGCAGCGTAGGCTCAGGGGGGTCCCACGAGCAGTACTTC
>NA|NA|TRBV5-1|TRBJ1-3
CASSPDPAVGNTIYF
TGCGCCAGCAGCCCGGACCCGGCGGTTGGAAACACCATATATTTT
>NA|NA|TRBV5-1|TRBJ2-3
CASSLGVLAKADTQYF
TGCGCCAGCAGCTTGGGAGTCCTTGCGAAGGCAGATACGCAGTATTTT
>NA|TRBD1|TRBV2|TRBJ1-4
CASSHDRGPNEKLFF
TGTGCCAGCAGCCACGACAGGGGGCCTAATGAAAAACTGTTTTTT
>NA|TRBD1|TRBV9|TRBJ2-1
CASSLDRVNEQFF
TGTGCCAGCAGCCTGGACAGGGTCAATGAGCAGTTCTTC
>NA|TRBD1|TRBV2|TRBJ2-7
CASTQQGPLYYEQYF
TGTGCCAGCACTCAACAGGGGCCCCTTTACTACGAGCAGTACTTC
>NA|NA|TRBV15|TRBJ2-3
CATSREGATDTQYF
TGTGCCACCAGCAGAGAGGGGGCCACAGATACGCAGTATTTT
>NA|TRBD1|TRBV2|TRBJ1-4
CASRGDRGSEKLFF
TGTGCCAGCAGAGGGGACAGGGGAAGTGAAAAACTGTTTTTT